This T cell receptor beta chain is drawn from a study of blood T cell repertoires in COVID-19. Study-wide context: COVID-19 samples collected from the United States, Italy and Spain covered acute and convalescent phases. The analysed material was cDNA or gDNA that came from T cells, B-cell-depleted T cells, or PBMCs.

As originally analysed: Amplification of reference gene primers was used by the study to estimate nucleated cell counts. Assay: immunoSEQ multiplex PCR; the TCRdb copy retains only in-frame clones and omits some. V and J calls and clone size are copied from that table; D and trimming were computed from the DNA. The table records over 150,000 clones, over 65% of them present only once. V lost 6 bases to trimming and J lost 2 bases; unmatched junction nucleotides: 4. The CDR3 extends over 13 amino acids. CDR1 is SGHTA, CDR2 FQGNSA, per germline. This clone was found once. The receptor's source is a man of 80 years or more with acute or convalescent COVID-19. The sequencing sample was made of peripheral blood. The chain recombines TRBV7-2 with TRBJ2-7; the match to TRBD1 covers 7 bases. This chain's CDR3 is CASSRGQAYEQYV. The CDR3, as DNA: TGTGCCAGCAGTAGGGGGCAGGCCTACGAGCAGTACGTC.